The TCR beta chain under discussion was sequenced for a study of OX40 agonist ivuxolimab in advanced cancers. Study-wide results and caveats: What antigens the expanded peripheral T cells recognized was never established.

This clone came up a few times. Antigen specificity is unknown. Clones were sequenced by immunoSEQ multiplex PCR, and TCRdb holds only the in-frame ones, with some missing. Of tens of thousands of clones in the sample, just under 85% were seen once. The clonotype comes from an adult with an advanced solid tumor such as melanoma, head and neck, liver or kidney cancer. The material sequenced was CD4+ or CD8+ T cells sorted from blood, taken in a trial of the OX40 agonist ivuxolimab.

The CDR3 protein is CASSLLGSTDTQYF. For the CDR3, the DNA is TGTGCCAGCAGCTTATTAGGAAGCACAGATACGCAGTATTTT. The chain couples TRBV11-2 to TRBJ2-3, with D unclear. The V end lost 2 bases, the J end lost 0 bases, and 6 bases lay between the germline ends. CDR1 is SGHAT, CDR2 FQNNGV, per germline. CDR3 size: 14 residues.